Listed below are T cell receptor beta chains from one sample, sequenced in a study of cytomegalovirus exposure and HLA in healthy donors. The repertoire was sequenced with immunoSEQ multiplex PCR; TCRdb's copy has only in-frame clones and lacks some. Seen here are some 180,000 clones, 76% observed once, and the top ten hold about 2.5%. Sequenced: PBMCs. The receptors here all came from a woman in her 30s in good health and CMV-seropositive. The CDR3 runs from the conserved cysteine through the conserved F or W. The D gene is left open where the match is weak. The size entry is marked missing in some rows and otherwise reads once, few, many or a size class.

clone_size j_call v_call d_call cdr3_nt cdr3_aa
NA TRBJ1-5 TRBV7-8 NA TGTGCCAGCAGCTTAAAGGCCCAGGGAACTAATCAGCCCCAGCATTTT CASSLKAQGTNQPQHF
NA TRBJ1-4 TRBV9 NA TGTGCCAGCAGCCCTGGGGGGGCGTTCTATGAAAAACTGTTTTTT CASSPGGAFYEKLFF
NA TRBJ1-4 TRBV5-1 NA TGCGCCAGCAGCTCGGGCGGGCGGCTTAATGAAAAACTGTTTTTT CASSSGGRLNEKLFF
NA TRBJ1-6 TRBV5-1 NA TGCGCCAGCAGCTCTGGACAAAGAAATTCACCCCTCCACTTT CASSSGQRNSPLHF
NA TRBJ2-1 TRBV2 NA TGTGCCAGTTTGCGGGGAAGCTCCTACAATGAGCAGTTCTTC CASLRGSSYNEQFF
NA TRBJ1-5 TRBV7-5 NA TGTGCCAGCCGGGACAGGGGGCCGTATAGCAATCAGCCCCAGCATTTT CASRDRGPYSNQPQHF
once TRBJ2-1 TRBV11-3 NA TGTGCCAGCAGCCGGGGGAGCTCCTACAATGAGCAGTTCTTC CASSRGSSYNEQFF
NA TRBJ2-7 TRBV11-2 NA TGTGCCAGCAGCACCCGACAGTTCTACGAGCAGTACTTC CASSTRQFYEQYF
once TRBJ1-3 TRBV7-3 NA TGTGCCAGCAGCTTAACGGCAGGCGGAAACACCATATATTTT CASSLTAGGNTIYF
NA TRBJ2-3 TRBV27 TRBD2 TGTGCCAGCAGTGCACAGCGGACTAGCGGCCACACAGATACGCAGTATTTT CASSAQRTSGHTDTQYF
NA TRBJ2-2 TRBV6-1 TRBD2 TGTGCCAGCACCTTGCTAGCGGGGGGGCTCGGGGAGCTGTTTTTT CASTLLAGGLGELFF
NA TRBJ2-3 TRBV28 TRBD2 TGTGCCAGCAGTCCCGGCGGGGAGGGGCGATTAACAGATACGCAGTATTTT CASSPGGEGRLTDTQYF
NA TRBJ1-3 TRBV30 NA TGCGCCGGGGCCAGGGACTCTGGAAACACCATATATTTT CAGARDSGNTIYF